This paragraph reports one TCR beta chain. Its antigen remains unidentified. Random hexamers were used to reverse transcribe the RNA input (about 0.5 to 1 ug). TCRdb analysed the immunoSEQ multiplex PCR reads with MiXCR anew, one entry per CDR3 protein. The data hold approximately 160,000 distinct CDR3 sequences, with approximately 95% observed a single time. V was clipped by 5 bases and J by 1 base, with 12 bases between them. The CDR3 sequence is 15 residues long. This sample stems from a study of CD8 T cells in Susac syndrome. Study-level points and caveats: Regarding the TCR sequencing and HLA analysis, the study admitted that a relatively small number of individuals were involved.

The multiple sclerosis controls were treatment-naive patients affected by stable or active relapsing-remitting disease. The V call is TRBV12-3 or TRBV12-4, the J call TRBJ2-4; TRBD1 is a possible D gene (5 bases). The clonotype was recovered from a human donor with multiple sclerosis. Material for sequencing was CD4+ T cells from PBMCs. In DNA, the CDR3 is TGTGCCAGCAGTGTGCTTCCAGGGGCCAAAAACATTCAGTACTTC. Protein: CASSVLPGAKNIQYF.